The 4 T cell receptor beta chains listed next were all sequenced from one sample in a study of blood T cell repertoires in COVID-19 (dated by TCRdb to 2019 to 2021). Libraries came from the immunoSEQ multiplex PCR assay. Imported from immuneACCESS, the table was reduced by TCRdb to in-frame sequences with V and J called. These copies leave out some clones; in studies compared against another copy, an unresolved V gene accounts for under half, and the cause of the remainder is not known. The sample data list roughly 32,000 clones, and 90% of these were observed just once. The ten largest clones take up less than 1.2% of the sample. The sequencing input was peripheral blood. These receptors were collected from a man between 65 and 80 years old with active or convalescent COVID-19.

The CDR3 nucleotides are TGTGCCAGCAGCCAAGATCAATCAGGGGGTCTTCGGTCCGGAAACACCATATATTTT. It translates to CASSQDQSGGLRSGNTIYF. This chain connects TRBV4-2 to TRBJ1-3, with TRBD1 matching over 7 bases. This CDR3 is 19 amino acids long. Looked up from germline, CDR1 is LGHNA and CDR2 is YNFKEQ. Germline trimming cut 0 bases from V and 4 bases from J; bases unmatched to any gene: 15.

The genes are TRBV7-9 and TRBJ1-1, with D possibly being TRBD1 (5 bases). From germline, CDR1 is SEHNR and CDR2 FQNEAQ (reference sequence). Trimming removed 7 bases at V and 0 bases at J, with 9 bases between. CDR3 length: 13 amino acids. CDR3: CASTRQMNTEAFF. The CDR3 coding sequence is TGTGCCAGCACTCGACAGATGAACACTGAAGCTTTCTTT.

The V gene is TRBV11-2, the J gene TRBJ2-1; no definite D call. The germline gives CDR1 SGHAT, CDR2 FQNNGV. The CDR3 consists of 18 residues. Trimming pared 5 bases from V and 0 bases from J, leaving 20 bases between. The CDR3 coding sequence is TGTGCCAGCAGCCCCCAAATCTTTTCACAAAACTCCTACAATGAGCAGTTCTTC. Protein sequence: CASSPQIFSQNSYNEQFF.

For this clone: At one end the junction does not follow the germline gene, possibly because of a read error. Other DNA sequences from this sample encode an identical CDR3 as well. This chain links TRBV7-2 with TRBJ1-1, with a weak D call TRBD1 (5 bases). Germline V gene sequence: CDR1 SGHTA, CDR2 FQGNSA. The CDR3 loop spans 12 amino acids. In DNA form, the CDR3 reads TGTGCCAGCAGCTTCAGGGAAACTGAAGCTTTTTTT. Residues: CASSFRETEAFF.